Listed below are T cell receptor beta chains from one sample, sequenced in a study of blood T cell repertoires in COVID-19. Clones were sequenced by immunoSEQ multiplex PCR, and TCRdb holds only the in-frame ones, with some missing. The sample has roughly 440,000 clones, about nine tenths seen once. Source material: peripheral blood. These receptor sequences come from a woman between 45 and 60 years old with COVID-19, enrolled during active disease. CDR3s include the opening cysteine and the closing phenylalanine or tryptophan. The D gene is left open where the match is weak.

V	D	J	CDR3	DNA
TRBV6-5	.	TRBJ2-7	CASRVLGDYNEQYF	TGTGCCAGCAGGGTGCTGGGAGACTATAACGAGCAGTACTTC
TRBV5-1	.	TRBJ2-2	CASSSSTTANTGELFF	TGCGCCAGCAGCTCTTCCACCACAGCGAACACCGGGGAGCTGTTTTTT
TRBV6-5	.	TRBJ2-4	CASGQTLAKNIQYF	TGTGCCAGCGGACAGACCCTAGCCAAAAACATTCAGTACTTC
TRBV7-2	.	TRBJ2-1	CASSFVGGADEQFF	TGTGCCAGCAGCTTCGTAGGAGGGGCGGATGAGCAGTTCTTC
TRBV6-2/TRBV6-3	.	TRBJ2-5	CASSRSGERETQYF	TGTGCCAGCAGCCGATCCGGAGAGCGAGAGACCCAGTACTTC
TRBV2	.	TRBJ2-5	CASSLTETQYF	TGTGCCAGCAGCCTAACCGAGACCCAGTACTTC
TRBV5-1	TRBD1	TRBJ1-2	CASSLRTGATSTYGYTF	TGCGCCAGCAGCTTGCGGACAGGTGCCACATCAACTTATGGCTACACCTTC
TRBV28	TRBD2	TRBJ2-3	CASSFWSGSGGADTQYF	TGTGCCAGCAGTTTTTGGTCTGGGAGCGGGGGGGCAGATACGCAGTATTTT
TRBV4-2	TRBD1	TRBJ2-7	CASSQTGGYEQYF	TGTGCCAGCAGCCAGACAGGGGGCTACGAGCAGTACTTC
TRBV27	TRBD1	TRBJ1-6	CASSSGQTNSPLHF	TGTGCCAGCAGTTCGGGACAGACCAATTCACCCCTCCACTTT
TRBV23-1	.	TRBJ1-4	CASISREKLFF	TGCGCCAGCATCTCTAGGGAAAAACTGTTTTTT
TRBV2	TRBD2	TRBJ2-7	CASSRTSGGSYEQYF	TGTGCCAGCAGTCGAACTAGCGGGGGCTCCTACGAGCAGTACTTC